Listed below are T cell receptor beta chains from one sample, sequenced in a study of human T cells and chemical hapten exposure. TCRdb analysed the RACE reads with MiXCR anew, one entry per CDR3 protein. The profile shows some 120,000 distinct CDR3 sequences, roughly 12% of them singletons. The material sequenced was whole blood, taken in connection with sensitization to the hapten diphenylcyclopropenone (DPC). Every receptor here comes from a woman aged 50 to 60 with alopecia areata. Some clones in this sample may be carry-over from other donors' samples. Both conserved end residues are part of each CDR3. The D gene is left open where the match is weak. Clone size appears in some rows only: once, few, many, or a class for an expanded clone.

d_gene: .; abundance: few; v_gene: TRBV20-1; j_gene: TRBJ1-1; len: 11; CDR3aa: CSARQVFGAFF; CDR3nt: TGCAGTGCAAGACAGGTCTTCGGGGCTTTCTTT
d_gene: TRBD2; abundance: few; v_gene: TRBV6-1; j_gene: TRBJ2-3; len: 16; CDR3aa: CASSEIAGVVADTQYF; CDR3nt: TGTGCCAGCAGTGAAATAGCGGGGGTAGTGGCAGATACGCAGTATTTT
d_gene: .; abundance: .; v_gene: TRBV10-3; j_gene: TRBJ1-2; len: 11; CDR3aa: CAISDDYGYTF; CDR3nt: TGTGCCATCAGTGATGACTATGGCTACACCTTC
d_gene: .; abundance: .; v_gene: TRBV3-1; j_gene: TRBJ2-7; len: 13; CDR3aa: CASSRQLSYEQYF; CDR3nt: TGTGCCAGCAGCCGCCAGCTCTCCTACGAGCAGTACTTC
d_gene: TRBD1; abundance: many; v_gene: TRBV12-3/TRBV12-4; j_gene: TRBJ1-6; len: 15; CDR3aa: CASSPGTGRNSPLHF; CDR3nt: TGTGCCAGCAGTCCAGGGACAGGGCGCAATTCACCCCTCCACTTT
d_gene: .; abundance: many; v_gene: TRBV27; j_gene: TRBJ2-3; len: 13; CDR3aa: CASNPGVEDTQYF; CDR3nt: TGTGCCAGCAATCCTGGGGTCGAAGATACGCAGTATTTT
d_gene: .; abundance: .; v_gene: TRBV11-1; j_gene: TRBJ2-1; len: 11; CDR3aa: CASSLSGLQFF; CDR3nt: TGTGCCAGCAGCTTGTCAGGCTTGCAGTTCTTC
d_gene: TRBD1; abundance: few; v_gene: TRBV12-3/TRBV12-4; j_gene: TRBJ2-6; len: 18; CDR3aa: CASRRDRGVWPGANVLTF; CDR3nt: TGTGCCAGCAGGAGGGACAGGGGAGTTTGGCCTGGGGCCAACGTCCTGACTTTC
d_gene: .; abundance: few; v_gene: TRBV9; j_gene: TRBJ2-1; len: 14; CDR3aa: CASSVGPRESEQFF; CDR3nt: TGTGCCAGCAGCGTAGGACCTAGAGAGAGTGAGCAGTTCTTC
d_gene: .; abundance: .; v_gene: TRBV5-5; j_gene: TRBJ1-5; len: 15; CDR3aa: CASSYLTGSNQPQHF; CDR3nt: TGTGCCAGCAGCTACCTGACAGGATCGAATCAGCCCCAGCATTTT
d_gene: TRBD2; abundance: many; v_gene: TRBV12-3/TRBV12-4; j_gene: TRBJ2-1; len: 16; CDR3aa: CASSARTSGRGNEQFF; CDR3nt: TGTGCCAGCAGTGCCCGGACTAGCGGGAGGGGTAATGAGCAGTTCTTC
d_gene: TRBD1; abundance: many; v_gene: TRBV20-1; j_gene: TRBJ2-7; len: 14; CDR3aa: CSAPRQGLAYEQYF; CDR3nt: TGCAGTGCTCCGCGACAGGGTTTGGCATACGAGCAGTACTTC
d_gene: TRBD2; abundance: few; v_gene: TRBV5-4; j_gene: TRBJ2-2; len: 16; CDR3aa: CASSLSTSGRTGELFF; CDR3nt: TGTGCCAGCAGCTTAAGTACTAGCGGGAGGACCGGGGAGCTGTTTTTT
d_gene: .; abundance: .; v_gene: TRBV7-9; j_gene: TRBJ1-5; len: 12; CDR3aa: CASSWGGQPQHF; CDR3nt: TGTGCCAGCAGCTGGGGTGGGCAGCCCCAGCATTTT
d_gene: .; abundance: many; v_gene: TRBV5-1; j_gene: TRBJ2-3; len: 16; CDR3aa: CASSAGARVGTDTQYF; CDR3nt: TGCGCCAGCAGCGCGGGTGCCCGGGTTGGCACAGATACGCAGTATTTT
d_gene: .; abundance: .; v_gene: TRBV5-1; j_gene: TRBJ2-1; len: 12; CDR3aa: CASSFDPNEQFF; CDR3nt: TGCGCCAGCAGCTTTGATCCCAATGAGCAGTTCTTC
d_gene: .; abundance: many; v_gene: TRBV18; j_gene: TRBJ2-7; len: 13; CDR3aa: CASSPDSLHEQYF; CDR3nt: TGTGCCAGCTCACCGGACAGTCTCCACGAGCAGTACTTC
d_gene: .; abundance: .; v_gene: TRBV28; j_gene: TRBJ1-1; len: 15; CDR3aa: CASRPAPTWNTEAFF; CDR3nt: TGTGCCAGCAGACCTGCGCCTACCTGGAACACTGAAGCTTTCTTT
d_gene: .; abundance: .; v_gene: TRBV28; j_gene: TRBJ2-7; len: 12; CDR3aa: CASSPGPYEQYF; CDR3nt: TGTGCCAGCAGTCCCGGGCCCTACGAGCAGTACTTC
d_gene: .; abundance: few; v_gene: TRBV24-1; j_gene: TRBJ2-2; len: 14; CDR3aa: CASTTGPNTGELFF; CDR3nt: TGTGCCTCCACTACCGGACCTAACACCGGGGAGCTGTTTTTT
d_gene: .; abundance: many; v_gene: TRBV15; j_gene: TRBJ2-3; len: 15; CDR3aa: CATSRDPSGTDTQYF; CDR3nt: TGTGCCACCAGCAGAGATCCTAGCGGCACAGATACGCAGTATTTT
d_gene: TRBD1; abundance: few; v_gene: TRBV28; j_gene: TRBJ2-2; len: 15; CDR3aa: CASSRRDRDTGELFF; CDR3nt: TGTGCCAGCAGTCGACGGGACAGGGACACCGGGGAGCTGTTTTTT
d_gene: .; abundance: few; v_gene: TRBV6-5; j_gene: TRBJ1-1; len: 13; CDR3aa: CASSYEENTEAFF; CDR3nt: TGTGCCAGCAGTTACGAGGAGAACACTGAAGCTTTCTTT
d_gene: .; abundance: .; v_gene: TRBV11-2; j_gene: TRBJ1-2; len: 13; CDR3aa: CASSLDGQGGYTF; CDR3nt: TGTGCCAGCAGCTTAGATGGTCAGGGTGGCTACACCTTC
d_gene: TRBD1; abundance: few; v_gene: TRBV29-1; j_gene: TRBJ1-5; len: 14; CDR3aa: CSVAGTENNQPQHF; CDR3nt: TGCAGCGTTGCCGGGACAGAGAATAATCAGCCCCAGCATTTT
d_gene: .; abundance: .; v_gene: TRBV20-1; j_gene: TRBJ2-2; len: 15; CDR3aa: CSASNVGSSGGELFF; CDR3nt: TGCAGTGCTAGTAATGTCGGGAGCAGTGGCGGGGAGCTGTTTTTT
d_gene: .; abundance: .; v_gene: TRBV10-3; j_gene: TRBJ1-2; len: 13; CDR3aa: CAISERDLYGYTF; CDR3nt: TGTGCCATCAGTGAACGGGATCTCTATGGCTACACCTTC
d_gene: TRBD1; abundance: .; v_gene: TRBV5-1; j_gene: TRBJ2-7; len: 15; CDR3aa: CASSHGDREMNEQYF; CDR3nt: TGCGCCAGCAGCCACGGGGACAGGGAGATGAACGAGCAGTACTTC
d_gene: .; abundance: .; v_gene: TRBV27; j_gene: TRBJ2-5; len: 16; CDR3aa: CASSPLRGASRETQYF; CDR3nt: TGTGCCAGCAGCCCCCTCCGGGGGGCCAGCCGAGAGACCCAGTACTTC
d_gene: .; abundance: many; v_gene: TRBV20-1; j_gene: TRBJ1-2; len: 12; CDR3aa: CSARDLGNGYTF; CDR3nt: TGCAGTGCTAGAGATTTGGGGAATGGCTACACCTTC
d_gene: .; abundance: many; v_gene: TRBV3-1; j_gene: TRBJ1-2; len: 13; CDR3aa: CASSQALNYGYTF; CDR3nt: TGTGCCAGCAGCCAAGCCCTCAACTATGGCTACACCTTC
d_gene: .; abundance: many; v_gene: TRBV7-8; j_gene: TRBJ2-1; len: 16; CDR3aa: CASSKEDRAGGNEQFF; CDR3nt: TGTGCCAGCAGCAAAGAGGACAGGGCGGGAGGGAATGAGCAGTTCTTC
d_gene: .; abundance: many; v_gene: TRBV7-2; j_gene: TRBJ1-1; len: 16; CDR3aa: CASSLGSQTHGIEAFF; CDR3nt: TGTGCCAGCAGCTTAGGGAGCCAGACACATGGAATTGAAGCTTTCTTT
d_gene: TRBD1; abundance: .; v_gene: TRBV29-1; j_gene: TRBJ1-1; len: 13; CDR3aa: CSARQGLNTEAFF; CDR3nt: TGCAGCGCTAGACAGGGGTTGAACACTGAAGCTTTCTTT
d_gene: .; abundance: few; v_gene: TRBV4-2; j_gene: TRBJ2-3; len: 17; CDR3aa: CASSPQPFKGEGDTQYF; CDR3nt: TGTGCCAGCAGCCCACAGCCCTTCAAGGGGGAGGGAGATACGCAGTATTTT
d_gene: .; abundance: .; v_gene: TRBV20-1; j_gene: TRBJ1-6; len: 16; CDR3aa: CSARDHGYSYNSPLHF; CDR3nt: TGCAGTGCTAGAGATCATGGGTACTCCTATAATTCACCCCTCCACTTT
d_gene: TRBD2; abundance: many; v_gene: TRBV3-1; j_gene: TRBJ2-5; len: 15; CDR3aa: CASSQEWGGQETQYF; CDR3nt: TGTGCCAGCAGCCAAGAGTGGGGGGGGCAAGAGACCCAGTACTTC
d_gene: TRBD1; abundance: many; v_gene: TRBV2; j_gene: TRBJ1-1; len: 15; CDR3aa: CASRSDRGMNTEAFF; CDR3nt: TGTGCCAGCAGGTCGGACAGGGGGATGAACACTGAAGCTTTCTTT
d_gene: .; abundance: few; v_gene: TRBV12-3/TRBV12-4; j_gene: TRBJ2-7; len: 14; CDR3aa: CASSLGLLTYEQYF; CDR3nt: TGTGCCAGCAGTTTGGGACTGCTCACCTACGAGCAGTACTTC
d_gene: TRBD1; abundance: .; v_gene: TRBV5-1; j_gene: TRBJ2-3; len: 14; CDR3aa: CASSWQGVTDTQYF; CDR3nt: TGCGCCAGCAGCTGGCAGGGGGTCACAGATACGCAGTATTTT
d_gene: .; abundance: few; v_gene: TRBV18; j_gene: TRBJ2-7; len: 13; CDR3aa: CASSPRGGEEQYF; CDR3nt: TGTGCCAGCTCACCACGAGGAGGGGAAGAGCAGTACTTC
d_gene: TRBD1; abundance: many; v_gene: TRBV6-5; j_gene: TRBJ1-1; len: 13; CDR3aa: CASSYSTGEEAFF; CDR3nt: TGTGCCAGCAGTTACTCGACAGGGGAGGAAGCTTTCTTT
d_gene: .; abundance: few; v_gene: TRBV20-1; j_gene: TRBJ1-2; len: 13; CDR3aa: CSALGPGRYGYTF; CDR3nt: TGCAGTGCTCTGGGGCCGGGGAGGTATGGCTACACCTTC
d_gene: .; abundance: few; v_gene: TRBV20-1; j_gene: TRBJ2-7; len: 11; CDR3aa: CSVLDSYEQYF; CDR3nt: TGCAGTGTGTTAGACTCCTACGAGCAGTACTTC
d_gene: .; abundance: .; v_gene: TRBV15; j_gene: TRBJ2-1; len: 13; CDR3aa: CATSRDRTTEQFF; CDR3nt: TGTGCCACCAGCAGAGATAGGACTACCGAGCAGTTCTTC
d_gene: TRBD2; abundance: few; v_gene: TRBV20-1; j_gene: TRBJ2-7; len: 14; CDR3aa: CSATIAGIAYEQYF; CDR3nt: TGCAGTGCTACTATAGCGGGGATAGCCTACGAGCAGTACTTC
d_gene: TRBD1; abundance: .; v_gene: TRBV7-7; j_gene: TRBJ1-4; len: 14; CDR3aa: CASSPGQGYEKLFF; CDR3nt: TGTGCCAGCAGCCCGGGACAGGGGTATGAAAAACTGTTTTTT
d_gene: TRBD2; abundance: many; v_gene: TRBV12-3/TRBV12-4; j_gene: TRBJ2-1; len: 16; CDR3aa: CASSSSSGTSGREQFF; CDR3nt: TGTGCCAGCAGTTCAAGCTCCGGGACTAGCGGGAGGGAGCAGTTCTTC
d_gene: TRBD1; abundance: few; v_gene: TRBV20-1; j_gene: TRBJ2-7; len: 13; CDR3aa: CSTLGQGGNEQYF; CDR3nt: TGCAGTACTCTGGGACAGGGAGGGAACGAGCAGTACTTC